This TCR beta chain comes out of a study of T cells in Graves' hyperthyroidism and ophthalmopathy (dated by TCRdb to about 2019). For context, the study as a whole: Peripheral blood was collected at initial diagnosis, before any treatment. TCR V-J signatures able to tell the groups apart were searched for in a discovery cohort of 100 or so patients, of whom more than 40 had Graves' ophthalmopathy and some 60 had stable Graves' hyperthyroidism. The roughly 91 discovery patients were randomly divided into training and test sets at a 7:3 ratio. After sampling, hyperthyroidism patients received methimazole starting at 30 mg daily, and ophthalmopathy patients received high-dose intravenous methylprednisolone. Thyroid tissue and blood T-cell repertoires from roughly six Graves' hyperthyroidism patients were also compared in the study. Prospective prediction of ophthalmopathy was tested in an independent validation cohort of fewer than 20 hyperthyroidism patients and 17 patients who later progressed to ophthalmopathy. The paper describes TCR Vbeta CDR3 sequencing of fewer than 150 peripheral blood samples, made up of fewer than 50 ophthalmopathy patients, roughly 75 hyperthyroidism patients and some 17 progressor patients. Results and caveats for the whole study, not just this receptor: No statistical method was used to set the sample size in advance, and investigators knew the group allocation. A model built on a 13 V-J signature distinguished ophthalmopathy from stable hyperthyroidism, reaching 87.88% sensitivity and about 81% specificity in cross-validation and 80%/75% in testing. Most expanded thyroid clonotypes (frequency above 0.001) were also found in blood, which suggests that blood repertoires may mirror thyroid immune responses. In validation, the model predicted progression to ophthalmopathy a median of roughly 6.1 months before onset, with roughly 70% sensitivity and roughly 79% specificity.

Stable Graves' hyperthyroidism was defined as no progression to ophthalmopathy during 18 months of follow-up. The hyperthyroidism patients were between 18 and 65 years old and newly diagnosed, with a disease duration of less than 2 months. Exclusion was applied to patients with uncontrolled infections, other autoimmune diseases, pregnancy or lactation. Clinical symptoms, serum thyroxine and TRAb, thyroid ultrasound, and orbital computed tomography formed the basis for the diagnoses. PBMCs were separated from under 11 ml of fresh peripheral blood using Ficoll-Paque density gradient centrifugation. Trizol reagent was used to extract total RNA, and RNA quality was then checked on an Agilent 2100 Bioanalyzer. From cysteine to phenylalanine, the CDR3 is 18 amino acids long. Of the read, only the CDR3 DNA is kept; its 54 bases are in frame from base 1. The germline V gene encodes CDR1 SGHTA and CDR2 FQGNSA.

The TCR beta CDR3 regions were amplified from the RNA transcripts. The first round of RT-PCR for the TCR CDR3 was performed with the HTBI primer set and the Qiagen OneStep RT-PCR kit. Libraries were constructed in a second round of multiplex PCR, after which size selection and purification were carried out. Libraries were sequenced paired-end with 100 bp reads on an Illumina HiSeq2000. On the authors' methods: Raw data were processed with SOAPnuke, discarding reads with adapters, uncalled bases, mean Phred below 15, or no exact constant-primer or identifier match. COPE v1.2.5 was used to merge the high-quality paired reads, and each unique nucleotide sequence was defined as a clonotype. MiTCR v1.1 was used to align the clonotypes against IMGT TRBV, TRBD and TRBJ reference segments. Analysis was restricted to V-J combinations with a frequency above 0.0001, which covered 99% to 99.2% of repertoires. The TCS score was defined as F50 (clonal expansion) divided by E x V (chaos), with BLOSUM62-based TCRdist calculated between CDR3 peptides within each V-J. Welch's t-statistics and random forest reduced approximately 520 V-J features to fewer than 15, which were used in a naive Bayes classifier (R e1071). TCRdb cleaned the public reads at Q25 with fastp, built clones with MiXCR and kept in-frame beta chains. Rows matching on CDR3 protein sequence are summarized as one entry with the most common DNA and genes. Clone size and V and J calls follow TCRdb, not the original study. The sample table holds approximately 590,000 distinct CDR3 sequences, of which around 16% were seen once. The ten top clones hold approximately 7.4% of the sample.

Of note for this clonotype: Its antigen is not yet known. One junction end disagrees with the germline gene, perhaps due to a read error.

This clonotype was sampled from a woman in her thirties with Graves' hyperthyroidism. The sequenced sample consisted of blood. The rearrangement joined TRBV7-2 to TRBJ2-1, and TRBD2 matches 8 of the central bases. The CDR3 has the sequence CASSQETSGSYNYNEQFF. The bases are TGCGCCAGCAGCCAAGAAACGAGCGGGAGTTACAACTACAATGAGCAGTTCTTC.